This T cell receptor (beta chain) originates from a study of OX40 agonist ivuxolimab in advanced cancers. The overall study: The patients got ivuxolimab, which is an agonistic anti-OX40 (CD134) antibody. Of mixed ages from roughly 23 to 80 and averaging about 56 years, the group was 65% to 85% male.

Trimming took 7 bases from V and 3 from J; bases not matched to a gene: 6. Germline values: CDR1 SGHKS, CDR2 YYEKEE (reference sequence). The CDR3 has 14 residues. Concerning this clone: Its specificity is not known.

Sequencing was performed with immunoSEQ multiplex PCR; in TCRdb, only in-frame clones are kept and a portion is missing. The sample consists of about 110,000 clones, roughly nine tenths of them appearing once. Study-wide results and limits: Low normalized T-cell clonal expansion was additionally recorded for some nonresponders.

Anyone with autoimmune disease history or systemic immunosuppression was excluded. The TCR originated in an adult with an advanced solid tumor such as melanoma, head and neck, liver or kidney cancer. The rearrangement links TRBV5-5 to TRBJ2-3, with TRBD1 matching 9 bases. The input for sequencing was CD4+ or CD8+ T cells sorted from blood, taken in a trial of the OX40 agonist ivuxolimab. The CDR3 protein is CASRWDRATDTQYF. In DNA form, the CDR3 reads TGTGCCAGCCGTTGGGACAGGGCTACAGATACGCAGTATTTT.